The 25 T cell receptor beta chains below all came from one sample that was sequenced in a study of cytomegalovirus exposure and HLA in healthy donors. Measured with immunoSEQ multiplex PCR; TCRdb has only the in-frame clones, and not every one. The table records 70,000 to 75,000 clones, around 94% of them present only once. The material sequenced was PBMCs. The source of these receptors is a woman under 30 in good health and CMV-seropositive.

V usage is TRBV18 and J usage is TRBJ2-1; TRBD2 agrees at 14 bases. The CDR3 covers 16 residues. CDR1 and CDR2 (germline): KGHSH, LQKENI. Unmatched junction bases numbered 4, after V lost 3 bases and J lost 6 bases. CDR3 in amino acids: CASSPQGLAGGNEQFF. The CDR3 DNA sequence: TGTGCCAGCTCACCGCAAGGACTAGCGGGAGGCAATGAGCAGTTCTTC.

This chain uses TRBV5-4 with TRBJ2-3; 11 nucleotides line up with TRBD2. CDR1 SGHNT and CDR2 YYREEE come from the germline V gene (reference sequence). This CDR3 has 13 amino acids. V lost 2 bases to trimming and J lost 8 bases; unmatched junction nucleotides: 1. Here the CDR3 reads CASSLTSGGTQYF. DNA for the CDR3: TGTGCCAGCAGCTTAACTAGCGGGGGTACGCAGTATTTT.

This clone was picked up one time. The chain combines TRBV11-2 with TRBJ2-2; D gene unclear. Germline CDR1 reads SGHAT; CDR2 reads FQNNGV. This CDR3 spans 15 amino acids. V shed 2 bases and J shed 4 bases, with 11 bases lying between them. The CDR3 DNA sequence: TGTGCCAGCAGCTTATCTCCAGGTTCCACCGGGGAGCTGTTTTTT. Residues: CASSLSPGSTGELFF.

CDR3 sequence reads: CASSIRVWTDYDGYTF. In DNA form, the CDR3 reads TGTGCCAGTAGTATACGAGTTTGGACAGACTACGATGGCTACACCTTC. The V gene is TRBV19, the J gene TRBJ1-2; D may be TRBD1 (6 bases). The V end was cut by 2 bases, the J end by 6 bases, with 19 bases between. CDR3 size: 16 residues. CDR1 is LNHDA, CDR2 SQIVND, per germline (reference sequence).

CDR3 sequence reads: CASRRTGFKNEKLFF. The CDR3, as DNA: TGTGCCAGCAGGCGCACAGGATTCAAGAATGAAAAACTGTTTTTT. The V and J genes are TRBV28 and TRBJ1-4; maybe TRBD1 (5 bases). Trimming pared 6 bases from V and 5 bases from J, leaving 16 bases between. The germline V gene encodes CDR1 MDHEN and CDR2 SYDVKM. The CDR3 loop spans 15 amino acids.

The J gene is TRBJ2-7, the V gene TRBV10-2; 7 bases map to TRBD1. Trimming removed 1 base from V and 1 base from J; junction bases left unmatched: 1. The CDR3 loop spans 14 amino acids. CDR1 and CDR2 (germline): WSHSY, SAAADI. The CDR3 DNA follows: TGCGCCAGCAGTGAGTACAGGGGATCCTACGAGCAGTACTTC. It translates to CASSEYRGSYEQYF.

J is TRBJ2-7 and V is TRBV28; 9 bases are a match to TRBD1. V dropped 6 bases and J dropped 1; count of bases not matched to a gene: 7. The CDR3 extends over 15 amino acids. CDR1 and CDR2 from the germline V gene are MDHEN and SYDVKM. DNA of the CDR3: TGTGCCAGCAGCCCCTCCGGGACAGGGTCCTACGAGCAGTACTTC. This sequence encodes CASSPSGTGSYEQYF. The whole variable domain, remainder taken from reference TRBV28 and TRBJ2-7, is DVKVTQSSRYLVKRTGEKVFLECVQDMDHENMFWYRQDPGLGLRLIYFSYDVKMKEKGDIPEGYSVSREKKERFSLILESASTNQTSMYLCASSPSGTGSYEQYFGPGTRLTVT.

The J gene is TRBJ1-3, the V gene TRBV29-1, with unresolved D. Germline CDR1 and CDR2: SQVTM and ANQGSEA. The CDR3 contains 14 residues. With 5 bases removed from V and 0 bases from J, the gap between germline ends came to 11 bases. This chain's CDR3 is CSVLAGDSGNTIYF. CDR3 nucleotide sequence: TGCAGCGTTCTCGCGGGCGACTCTGGAAACACCATATATTTT.

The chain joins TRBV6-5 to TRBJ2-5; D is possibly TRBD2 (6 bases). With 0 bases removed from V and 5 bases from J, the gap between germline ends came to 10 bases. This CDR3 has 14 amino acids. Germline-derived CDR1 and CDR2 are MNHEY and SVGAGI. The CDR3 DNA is TGTGCCAGCAGTTACTCGTGGGGGGTGGAGACCCAGTACTTC. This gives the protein CASSYSWGVETQYF.

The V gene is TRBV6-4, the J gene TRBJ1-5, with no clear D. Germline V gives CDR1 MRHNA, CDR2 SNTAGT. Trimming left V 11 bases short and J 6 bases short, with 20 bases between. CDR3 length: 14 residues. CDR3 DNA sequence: TGTGCCCGCGGTGGAAGTCAGGCCGCTCAGCCCCAGCATTTT. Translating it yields CARGGSQAAQPQHF.

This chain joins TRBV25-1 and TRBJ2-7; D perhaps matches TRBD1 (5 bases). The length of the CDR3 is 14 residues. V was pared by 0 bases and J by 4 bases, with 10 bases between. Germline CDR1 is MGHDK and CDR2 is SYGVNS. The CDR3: CASSEYLSGYEQYF. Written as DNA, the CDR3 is TGTGCCAGCAGTGAATATCTCTCAGGGTACGAGCAGTACTTC.

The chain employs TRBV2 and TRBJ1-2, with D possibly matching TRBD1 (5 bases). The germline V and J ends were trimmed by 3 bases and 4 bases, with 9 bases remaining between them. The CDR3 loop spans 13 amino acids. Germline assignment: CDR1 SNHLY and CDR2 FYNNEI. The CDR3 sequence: CASSDDSPYGYTF. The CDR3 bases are TGTGCCAGCAGTGATGACAGCCCCTATGGCTACACCTTC.

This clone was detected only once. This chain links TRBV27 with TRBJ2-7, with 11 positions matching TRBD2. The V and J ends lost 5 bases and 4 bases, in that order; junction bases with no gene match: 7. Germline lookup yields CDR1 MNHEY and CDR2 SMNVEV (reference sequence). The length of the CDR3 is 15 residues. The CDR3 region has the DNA TGTGCCAGCAGTACTTTTAGCGGGGGGGCTTACGAGCAGTACTTC. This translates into CASSTFSGGAYEQYF.

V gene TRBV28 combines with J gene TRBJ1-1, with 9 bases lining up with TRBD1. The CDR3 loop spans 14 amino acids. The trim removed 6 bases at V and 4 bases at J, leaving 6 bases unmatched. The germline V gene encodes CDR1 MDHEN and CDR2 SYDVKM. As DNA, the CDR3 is TGTGCCAGCAGACAGGGGGCGCGGAGCACTGAAGCTTTCTTT. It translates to CASRQGARSTEAFF.

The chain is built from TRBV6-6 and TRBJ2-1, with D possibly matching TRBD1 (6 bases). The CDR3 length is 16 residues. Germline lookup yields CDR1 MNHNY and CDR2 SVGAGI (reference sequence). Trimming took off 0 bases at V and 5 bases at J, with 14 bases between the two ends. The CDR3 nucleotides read TGTGCCAGCAGTTACTCCCTGTTGGACAGAAACAATGAGCAGTTCTTC. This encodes CASSYSLLDRNNEQFF.

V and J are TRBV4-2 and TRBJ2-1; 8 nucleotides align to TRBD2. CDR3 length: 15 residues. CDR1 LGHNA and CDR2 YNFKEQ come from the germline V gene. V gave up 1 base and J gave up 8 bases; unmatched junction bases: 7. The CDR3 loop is CASSQGGREGDEQFF. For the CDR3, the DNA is TGTGCCAGCAGCCAAGGTGGACGGGAGGGAGATGAGCAGTTCTTC.

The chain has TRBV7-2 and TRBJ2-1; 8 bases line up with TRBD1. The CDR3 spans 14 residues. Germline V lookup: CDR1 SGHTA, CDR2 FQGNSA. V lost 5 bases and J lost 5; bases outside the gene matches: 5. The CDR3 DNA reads TGTGCCAGCAGCATTAGACAGGGGAACAATGAGCAGTTCTTC. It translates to CASSIRQGNNEQFF. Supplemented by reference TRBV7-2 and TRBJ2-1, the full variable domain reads GAGVSQSPSNKVTEKGKDVELRCDPISGHTALYWYRQSLGQGLEFLIYFQGNSAPDKSGLPSDRFSAERTGGSVSTLTIQRTQQEDSAVYLCASSIRQGNNEQFFGPGTRLTVL.

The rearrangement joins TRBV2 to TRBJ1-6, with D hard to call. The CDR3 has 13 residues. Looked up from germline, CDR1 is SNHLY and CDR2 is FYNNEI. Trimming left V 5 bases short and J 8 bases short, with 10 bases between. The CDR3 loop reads CASSTKYDSPLHF. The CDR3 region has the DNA TGTGCCAGCAGTACTAAGTACGATTCACCCCTCCACTTT.

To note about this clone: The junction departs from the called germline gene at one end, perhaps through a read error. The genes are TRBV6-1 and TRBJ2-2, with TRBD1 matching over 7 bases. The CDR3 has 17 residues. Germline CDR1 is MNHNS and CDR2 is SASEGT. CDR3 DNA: TGTGCCAGCACTGAACAGGGGCGAACTGTTTTCCCCGGGGAGCTGTTTTTT. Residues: CASTEQGRTVFPGELFF.

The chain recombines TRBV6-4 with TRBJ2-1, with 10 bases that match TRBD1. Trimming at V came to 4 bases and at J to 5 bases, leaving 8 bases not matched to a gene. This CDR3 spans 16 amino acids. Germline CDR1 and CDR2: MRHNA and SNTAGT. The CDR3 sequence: CASSADRGPIDNEQFF. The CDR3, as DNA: TGTGCCAGCAGTGCCGACAGGGGGCCTATAGACAATGAGCAGTTCTTC.

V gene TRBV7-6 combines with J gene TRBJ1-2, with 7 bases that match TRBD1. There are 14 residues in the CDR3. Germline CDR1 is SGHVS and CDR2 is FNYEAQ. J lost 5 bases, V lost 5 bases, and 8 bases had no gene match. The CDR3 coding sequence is TGTGCCAGCAGCCCCACAGGGGCATCGTATGGCTACACCTTC. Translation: CASSPTGASYGYTF.

This chain's CDR3 is CASTPGLADYNEQFF. CDR3 in DNA: TGTGCCAGCACCCCGGGACTAGCGGACTACAATGAGCAGTTCTTC. The chain carries TRBV6-6 and TRBJ2-1, with 11 nucleotides matching TRBD2. CDR1 is MNHNY, CDR2 SVGAGI, per germline (reference sequence). V lost 7 bases to trimming and J lost 3 bases; unmatched junction nucleotides: 5. The CDR3 covers 15 residues.

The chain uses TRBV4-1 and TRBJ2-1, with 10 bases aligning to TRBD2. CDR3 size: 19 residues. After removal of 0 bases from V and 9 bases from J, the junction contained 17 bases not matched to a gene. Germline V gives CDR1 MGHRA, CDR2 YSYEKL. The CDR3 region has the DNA TGCGCCAGCAGCCAAGATTTGATCGAGCGGGGGGGGCTGATGTGTGAGCAGTTCTTC. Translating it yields CASSQDLIERGGLMCEQFF.

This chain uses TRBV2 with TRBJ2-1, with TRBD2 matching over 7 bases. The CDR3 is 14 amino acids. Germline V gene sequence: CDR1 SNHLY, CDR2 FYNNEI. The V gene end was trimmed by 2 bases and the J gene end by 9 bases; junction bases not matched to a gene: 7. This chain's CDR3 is CASSERRERGEQFF. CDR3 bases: TGTGCCAGCAGTGAAAGACGGGAGCGGGGTGAGCAGTTCTTC.

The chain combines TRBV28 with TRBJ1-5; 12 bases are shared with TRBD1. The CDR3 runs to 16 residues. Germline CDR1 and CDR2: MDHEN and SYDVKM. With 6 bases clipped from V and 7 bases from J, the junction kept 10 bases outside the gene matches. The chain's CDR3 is CASRARDRGPGQPQHF. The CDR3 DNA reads TGTGCCAGCAGGGCCCGGGACAGGGGGCCAGGCCAGCCCCAGCATTTT.